This passage covers 21 T cell receptor beta chains from one sample sequenced in a study of OX40 agonist ivuxolimab in advanced cancers. Clones were read by immunoSEQ multiplex PCR, and TCRdb kept only the in-frame ones, dropping some. The sample records over 10,000 clones, roughly two thirds being singletons. The sequencing used CD4+ or CD8+ T cells sorted from blood, collected in a trial of the OX40 agonist ivuxolimab. These receptors originate from an adult with an advanced solid tumor such as melanoma, head and neck, liver or kidney cancer.

The gene calls are TRBV19 and TRBJ2-1; a possible D gene is TRBD1 (6 bases). Trimming shortened V by 3 bases and J by 9 bases, and 9 bases separated the two germline ends. CDR3 length: 12 residues. Germline V CDR1 and CDR2: LNHDA, SQIVND (reference sequence). CDR3 nucleotides: TGTGCCAGTAGTATCACAGGGATTGAGCAGTTCTTC. This translates into CASSITGIEQFF.

The chain uses TRBV10-3 and TRBJ2-1; TRBD2 matches at 10 bases. Germline CDR1 is ENHRY and CDR2 is SYGVKD. The CDR3 consists of 15 residues. The J segment lost 7 bases and the V segment lost 0 bases, leaving 3 bases of the junction unmatched. CDR3 DNA: TGTGCCATCAGTGAGTCACCGGGACTAGCGAATGAGCAGTTCTTC. Its translation is CAISESPGLANEQFF.

The chain is built from TRBV4-1 and TRBJ2-7, with 8 nucleotides matching TRBD1. The germline CDR1 and CDR2 sequences are MGHRA and YSYEKL. The CDR3 is made up of 15 amino acids. The J segment lost 7 bases and the V segment lost 0 bases, leaving 8 bases of the junction unmatched. DNA of the CDR3: TGCGCCAGCAGCCAAGACTCGGACAGGGCGGGGGAGCAGTACTTC. It is translated as CASSQDSDRAGEQYF.

The rearrangement uses TRBV5-4 and TRBJ2-1; 11 bases match TRBD1. CDR3 length: 15 amino acids. The V and J ends lost 2 bases and 8 bases, in that order; junction bases with no gene match: 6. Germline V lookup: CDR1 SGHNT, CDR2 YYREEE (reference sequence). CDR3 protein: CASSFGTGGIYEQFF. The CDR3, as DNA: TGTGCCAGCAGCTTCGGGACAGGGGGAATCTATGAGCAGTTCTTC.

This clone was seen once. This sequence joins TRBV11-2 and TRBJ2-1, with 8 bases aligning to TRBD1. Germline CDR1 is SGHAT and CDR2 is FQNNGV. This CDR3 comprises 14 residues. V was pared by 7 bases and J by 6 bases, with 8 bases of the junction left unmatched. The CDR3 region has the DNA TGTGCCAGCACACGGACAGGGTGGATCAATGAGCAGTTCTTC. Translation: CASTRTGWINEQFF.

The V and J genes are TRBV9 and TRBJ2-2; D is unresolved. Trimming left V 2 bases short and J 6 bases short, with 8 bases between. This CDR3 has 13 amino acids. Germline CDR1 and CDR2: SGDLS and YYNGEE. The CDR3 DNA sequence: TGTGCCAGCAGCGTTTTTGTGGCCGGGGAGCTGTTTTTT. Translated: CASSVFVAGELFF.

V usage is TRBV10-3 and J usage is TRBJ2-1, with 8 bases identical to TRBD2. After removal of 10 bases from V and 6 bases from J, the junction contained 5 bases not matched to a gene. The CDR3 loop spans 12 amino acids. Germline values: CDR1 ENHRY, CDR2 SYGVKD. Here the CDR3 reads CATGGEGNEQFF. CDR3 DNA: TGTGCCACCGGGGGGGAGGGCAATGAGCAGTTCTTC.

The CDR3, as DNA: TGTGCCAGCAGCCAAGAGGGGGGCGACCCAAGGAATGATACGCAGTATTTT. It translates to CASSQEGGDPRNDTQYF. The chain is built from TRBV4-2 and TRBJ2-3; D possibly uses TRBD1 or TRBD2 (6 bases each). The germline V and J ends were trimmed by 0 bases and 6 bases, with 19 bases remaining between them. Germline V gives CDR1 LGHNA, CDR2 YNFKEQ. The CDR3 sequence is 17 residues long.

This clone was recorded a few times. The same CDR3 arises from other DNA sequences in this sample as well. The CDR3 DNA is TGTGCCAGCAGGCCCGGGACAGGGGGCGAGCAGTACTTC. It is translated as CASRPGTGGEQYF. The chain is built from TRBV5-4 and TRBJ2-7; 11 bases fit TRBD1. Germline values: CDR1 SGHNT, CDR2 YYREEE (reference sequence). This CDR3 region has 13 residues. V shed 5 bases and J 6 bases; nucleotides not matched to a gene: 4.

J is TRBJ2-1 and V is TRBV11-2, with 12 bases that match TRBD2. Germline lookup yields CDR1 SGHAT and CDR2 FQNNGV. The length of the CDR3 is 12 residues. Trimming at V came to 5 bases and at J to 16 bases, leaving 6 bases not matched to a gene. The CDR3 region is CASSRTSGNSFF. CDR3 DNA sequence: TGTGCCAGCAGCCGGACTAGCGGGAATAGTTTCTTC.

This rearrangement joins TRBV2 to TRBJ2-5; 10 positions match TRBD2. The J call may be mistaken, given a closer DNA end match to TRBJ2-7. The CDR3 sequence is 16 residues long. CDR1 is SNHLY and CDR2 is FYNNEI in the germline V gene. CDR3 region: CASSEGERGGSYEQYF. The DNA of the CDR3 is TGTGCCAGCAGTGAAGGGGAGCGGGGGGGCAGCTACGAGCAGTACTTC.

The gene calls are TRBV11-2 and TRBJ1-2; 7 positions match TRBD1. The V segment lost 5 bases and the J segment 1 base; nucleotides outside the gene matches: 4. This CDR3 is 14 amino acids long. Germline CDR1 SGHAT, CDR2 FQNNGV. CDR3 nucleotides: TGTGCCAGCAGCCTGACAGGGAGTAACTATGGCTACACCTTC. Protein sequence: CASSLTGSNYGYTF.

This clone was seen a few times. This sample also contains other DNA sequences that code for the same CDR3. The gene calls are TRBV7-2 and TRBJ1-1; D not resolved. This CDR3 comprises 13 residues. V dropped 5 bases and J dropped 3 bases, with 10 bases sitting between them. Germline CDR1 is SGHTA and CDR2 is FQGNSA. The CDR3 nucleotides read TGTGCCAGCAGCCCAACACCGTACACTGAAGCTTTCTTT. This codes for CASSPTPYTEAFF.

CDR3 DNA sequence: TGTGCCACCAGCAGAGATTTCACAGGGGAAGGAACCGGGGAGCTGTTTTTT. Protein: CATSRDFTGEGTGELFF. This chain links TRBV15 with TRBJ2-2; 7 bases are shared with TRBD1. The ends lost 0 bases at V and 5 bases at J; junction bases unmatched: 9. The length of the CDR3 is 17 residues. Germline CDR1 is LNHNV and CDR2 is YYDKDF (reference sequence).

This chain uses TRBV5-6 with TRBJ2-7; D is uncertain. This CDR3 has 13 residues. V was shortened by 5 bases and J by 0 bases, with 9 bases between the two germline ends. In germline, CDR1 is SGHDT, CDR2 YYEEEE. DNA for the CDR3: TGTGCCAGCAGTTGGCGGAGCTCCTACGAGCAGTACTTC. As protein: CASSWRSSYEQYF.

The chain employs TRBV15 and TRBJ2-3; no definite D call. Germline values: CDR1 LNHNV, CDR2 YYDKDF (reference sequence). The ends were cut back, 0 bases at V and 5 bases at J, with 9 bases in the middle. The CDR3 is 14 amino acids. In DNA, the CDR3 is TGTGCCACCAGCAGAGATTGGGGTAGAGATACGCAGTATTTT. Translated, it gives CATSRDWGRDTQYF.

This clone is deemed large. The chain links TRBV2 to TRBJ1-3; 9 bases align to TRBD1. V trimming: 3 bases; J trimming: 0 bases; junction bases outside the gene matches: 6. Germline V gene data show CDR1 as SNHLY and CDR2 as FYNNEI. The CDR3 contains 17 residues. The CDR3 bases are TGTGCCAGCAGTGACGGGGGACAGGGTTTCTCTGGAAACACCATATATTTT. Protein: CASSDGGQGFSGNTIYF.

This chain joins TRBV29-1 and TRBJ2-1; 13 positions match TRBD2. The germline CDR1 and CDR2 sequences are SQVTM and ANQGSEA. V lost 7 bases to trimming and J lost 6 bases; unmatched junction nucleotides: 9. The CDR3 has 15 residues. CDR3 sequence reads: CSGVLAGGPSNEQFF. CDR3 bases: TGCAGCGGTGTACTAGCGGGAGGGCCTAGCAATGAGCAGTTCTTC.

This clone occurred many times. V usage is TRBV6-1 and J usage is TRBJ1-2; D perhaps matches TRBD1 (5 bases). V was clipped by 6 bases and J by 0 bases, with 8 bases between them. Germline V CDR1 and CDR2: MNHNS, SASEGT. The CDR3 extends over 13 amino acids. The CDR3, as DNA: TGTGCCAGCAGGGACACCTCTAACTATGGCTACACCTTC. Amino acids: CASRDTSNYGYTF.

The J gene is TRBJ2-2, the V gene TRBV7-8, with 10 bases identical to TRBD1. Germline V gene sequence: CDR1 SGHVS, CDR2 FQNEAQ. The CDR3 contains 16 residues. Trimming cost V 5 bases and J 6 bases; bases outside gene matches: 9. The CDR3 DNA reads as TGTGCCAGCAGCCCAAGCGGGACAGGGGTTCCCGGGGAGCTGTTTTTT. Residues: CASSPSGTGVPGELFF.

This clone came up a few times. This chain uses TRBV27 with TRBJ2-3; D not resolved. CDR1 and CDR2 (germline): MNHEY, SMNVEV (reference sequence). The length of the CDR3 is 13 residues. V was trimmed by 1 base and J by 0 bases, leaving 2 bases between them. The CDR3 protein is CASSLFSTDTQYF. As DNA, the CDR3 is TGTGCCAGCAGTTTATTCAGCACAGATACGCAGTATTTT.